These T cell receptor beta chains were read from a single sample in a study of blood T cell repertoires in COVID-19. Repertoires were generated with immunoSEQ multiplex PCR, while TCRdb's copy carries only in-frame clones and drops some. The sample shows over 75,000 clones, about 82% of them seen only once. Sequenced sample: peripheral blood. These receptors all come from a human donor in a cohort sampled during active COVID-19. Both conserved end residues are part of each CDR3. D genes are given only for firm matches. Some rows have no size entry. The others give once, few or many, or a class for an expanded clone.

TRBJ2-1,TRBD1,.,TRBV9,CASSRDPGQGYNEQFF,TGTGCCAGCAGCCGCGATCCGGGACAGGGGTACAATGAGCAGTTCTTC
TRBJ2-2,TRBD2,.,TRBV7-8,CASSLGQAGAAPRELFF,TGTGCCAGCAGCTTAGGGCAAGCGGGGGCTGCGCCCCGGGAGCTGTTTTTT
TRBJ1-4,.,.,TRBV12-5,CASGLAGFEKLFF,TGTGCTAGTGGTTTGGCGGGGTTTGAAAAACTGTTTTTT
TRBJ2-7,.,.,TRBV29-1,CSVVTTDSLPYEQYF,TGCAGCGTTGTTACTACCGACAGCCTCCCCTACGAGCAGTACTTC
TRBJ2-1,.,.,TRBV3-1/TRBV3-2,CASSLRTESNEQFF,TGTGCCAGCAGCCTCCGGACTGAAAGCAATGAGCAGTTCTTC
TRBJ1-2,.,.,TRBV4-2,CASSQDHRTDGYTF,TGTGCCAGCAGCCAAGATCACAGGACAGATGGCTACACCTTC
TRBJ2-2,.,.,TRBV7-9,CASSSLGRGPTGELFF,TGTGCCAGCAGCTCTCTGGGGCGGGGCCCCACCGGGGAGCTGTTTTTT
TRBJ2-3,.,.,TRBV5-1,CASSEVERSTQYF,TGCGCCAGCAGCGAGGTGGAGCGGAGTACGCAGTATTTT
TRBJ2-1,TRBD2,.,TRBV28,CASSPSGRARNEQFF,TGTGCCAGCAGTCCTAGCGGGAGGGCCAGAAATGAGCAGTTCTTC
TRBJ1-6,.,.,TRBV3-1/TRBV3-2,CASSQELVGPARERVWALHF,TGTGCCAGCAGCCAAGAGTTGGTGGGCCCGGCGAGGGAGCGAGTGTGGGCCCTCCACTTT
TRBJ2-3,TRBD2,.,TRBV7-2,CASSLGLLAGTRGDTQYF,TGTGCCAGCAGCTTAGGGCTTTTAGCGGGAACTCGAGGAGATACGCAGTATTTT
TRBJ2-2,.,few,TRBV6-5,CASSYPTATGELFF,TGTGCCAGCAGTTACCCCACAGCCACCGGGGAGCTGTTTTTT
TRBJ2-2,.,.,TRBV10-3,CAISENGAGELFF,TGTGCCATCAGTGAGAACGGGGCCGGGGAGCTGTTTTTT
TRBJ2-7,.,.,TRBV19,CASSLSFAGTNYEQYF,TGTGCCAGTAGCTTGTCCTTTGCCGGGACAAACTACGAGCAGTACTTC
TRBJ2-3,.,.,TRBV28,CASSPPGLTDTQYF,TGTGCCAGCAGTCCCCCCGGACTCACAGATACGCAGTATTTT
TRBJ1-1,TRBD1,.,TRBV9,CASSVATGGVGTEAFF,TGTGCCAGCAGCGTAGCGACAGGGGGCGTTGGGACTGAAGCTTTCTTT
TRBJ2-4,.,.,TRBV6-1,CASSEVGSALAKNIQYF,TGTGCCAGCAGTGAGGTGGGGAGCGCTCTAGCCAAAAACATTCAGTACTTC
TRBJ1-1,TRBD1,.,TRBV28,CASSLDRVITEAFF,TGTGCCAGCAGTTTAGACAGGGTGATAACTGAAGCTTTCTTT
TRBJ2-7,TRBD2,.,TRBV11-2,CASSRFGGGPYEQYF,TGTGCCAGCAGTCGGTTCGGGGGGGGCCCGTACGAGCAGTACTTC
TRBJ1-1,.,once,TRBV7-8,CASSLPLLGGSTEAFF,TGTGCCAGCAGCTTACCCCTCTTGGGAGGGAGCACTGAAGCTTTCTTT
TRBJ2-1,TRBD1,few,TRBV12-5,CASALGQGRNEQFF,TGTGCTAGTGCCTTGGGACAGGGTAGGAATGAGCAGTTCTTC
TRBJ2-2,.,once,TRBV4-1,CASSRATNTGELFF,TGCGCCAGCAGCCGGGCTACGAACACCGGGGAGCTGTTTTTT
TRBJ2-1,TRBD1,.,TRBV11-3,CASSHTGTGGFNEQFF,TGTGCCAGCAGCCATACCGGGACAGGGGGCTTCAATGAGCAGTTCTTC
TRBJ2-7,TRBD2,.,TRBV6-5,CASTAGGPYEQYF,TGTGCCAGCACAGCGGGGGGGCCCTACGAGCAGTACTTC
TRBJ2-3,.,.,TRBV29-1,CSVEDVQAQHDTDTQYF,TGCAGCGTTGAAGATGTTCAAGCGCAGCACGACACAGATACGCAGTATTTT
TRBJ1-2,.,.,TRBV13,CASSLGHPANYGYTF,TGTGCCAGCAGCTTAGGCCATCCAGCTAACTATGGCTACACCTTC
TRBJ2-4,.,.,TRBV19,CASSLEPAPAKNIQYF,TGTGCCAGTAGTCTGGAGCCGGCGCCAGCCAAAAACATTCAGTACTTC
TRBJ1-1,TRBD1,.,TRBV27,CASSPRTGGHTEAFF,TGTGCCAGCAGTCCTCGGACAGGGGGCCACACTGAAGCTTTCTTT
TRBJ2-7,.,.,TRBV27,CASSSWGDSGYEQYF,TGTGCCAGTTCTTCTTGGGGGGATAGCGGATACGAGCAGTACTTC
TRBJ2-1,TRBD2,medium-sized,TRBV6-2/TRBV6-3,CASSYPRGSGNYNEQFF,TGTGCCAGCAGTTATCCCCGAGGTAGCGGGAACTACAATGAGCAGTTCTTC
TRBJ1-1,.,.,TRBV2,CASSRQENTEAFF,TGTGCCAGCAGTCGACAGGAGAACACTGAAGCTTTCTTT
TRBJ2-3,TRBD1,.,TRBV15,CATSRGGQGRDTQYF,TGTGCCACCAGCAGAGGGGGACAGGGAAGAGATACGCAGTATTTT
TRBJ2-7,TRBD2,.,TRBV7-8,CASSINAGGAYEQYF,TGTGCCAGCAGTATCAACGCGGGGGGCGCGTACGAGCAGTACTTC
TRBJ2-5,TRBD2,.,TRBV6-2/TRBV6-3,CASSYRGTSGSGTQYF,TGTGCCAGCAGTTATCGAGGGACTAGCGGGAGTGGGACCCAGTACTTC
TRBJ2-5,.,.,TRBV4-3,CASSQEARVETQYF,TGCGCCAGCAGCCAAGAGGCTAGAGTGGAGACCCAGTACTTC
TRBJ2-1,.,.,TRBV11-3,CASSRTGPLYNEQFF,TGTGCCAGCAGTCGAACAGGACCCCTCTACAATGAGCAGTTCTTC
TRBJ2-7,.,.,TRBV5-5,CASSFVGDGEQYF,TGTGCCAGCAGCTTCGTTGGAGACGGCGAGCAGTACTTC
TRBJ2-3,TRBD2,.,TRBV19,CASSIGTSGNLQYF,TGTGCCAGTAGTATAGGGACTAGCGGTAACCTGCAGTATTTT
TRBJ2-3,.,few,TRBV6-6,CASSSRGFEWPDTQYF,TGTGCCAGCAGTTCTCGGGGTTTTGAGTGGCCAGATACGCAGTATTTT
TRBJ2-7,.,.,TRBV4-3,CASRPDSINSYEQYF,TGCGCCAGCAGACCAGACAGCATAAACTCCTACGAGCAGTACTTC
TRBJ2-7,TRBD1,.,TRBV6-5,CASSQGPGGNYEQYF,TGTGCCAGTAGTCAGGGTCCAGGGGGAAACTACGAGCAGTACTTC
TRBJ2-3,.,few,TRBV12-5,CASGLATDTQYF,TGTGCTAGTGGTTTGGCTACAGATACGCAGTATTTT
TRBJ2-7,.,.,TRBV21-1,CASSKSRGYEQYF,TGTGCCAGCAGCAAAAGCAGGGGCTACGAGCAGTACTTC
TRBJ2-7,TRBD1,.,TRBV28,CASSPSYRGHSYEQYF,TGTGCCAGCAGCCCCTCCTACAGGGGGCACTCCTACGAGCAGTACTTC
TRBJ1-5,.,.,TRBV28,CASSLGAGRAPQHF,TGTGCCAGCAGTTTAGGGGCAGGGAGGGCGCCCCAGCATTTT
TRBJ1-5,TRBD1,.,TRBV7-2,CASSLGQGFSGNQPQHF,TGTGCCAGCAGCTTAGGACAGGGGTTTTCCGGCAATCAGCCCCAGCATTTT
TRBJ2-2,.,once,TRBV23-1,CASSWETGELFF,TGCGCCAGCAGCTGGGAGACCGGGGAGCTGTTTTTT
TRBJ2-1,TRBD1,.,TRBV10-1,CASDAGTGPYNEQFF,TGCGCCAGCGACGCCGGGACAGGGCCGTACAATGAGCAGTTCTTC
TRBJ1-5,.,.,TRBV12-3/TRBV12-4,CASSFGGPLVDF,TGTGCCAGCAGTTTCGGGGGGCCTCTGGTGGATTTT
TRBJ1-2,TRBD1,.,TRBV9,CASSDPRQGGGYTF,TGTGCCAGCAGCGACCCCCGACAGGGCGGTGGCTACACCTTC
TRBJ1-5,.,.,TRBV23-1,CAIFRGVGNQPQHF,TGCGCGATATTCAGGGGTGTGGGCAATCAGCCCCAGCATTTT
TRBJ2-7,.,.,TRBV6-5,CASKTGYYEQYF,TGTGCCAGCAAGACGGGATACTACGAGCAGTACTTC
TRBJ2-4,.,.,TRBV2,CASNTQGTLQTIQYF,TGTGCCAGCAATACCCAGGGGACCCTTCAAACCATTCAGTACTTC
TRBJ2-2,.,.,TRBV27,CASTPSNTGELFF,TGTGCCAGCACCCCTTCTAACACCGGGGAGCTGTTTTTT
TRBJ2-7,TRBD1,.,TRBV23-1,CATQNRDRGDYEQYF,TGCGCCACCCAAAACCGGGACAGAGGGGACTACGAGCAGTACTTC